This record looks at one T cell receptor beta chain sequence and its context. The assay was immunoSEQ multiplex PCR, and TCRdb's table has in-frame clones only and misses some. The profile shows 65,000 to 70,000 clones, about 90% of them singletons. These data belong to a study of blood T cell repertoires in COVID-19. Study at large: The United States, Italy and Spain supplied acute and convalescent COVID-19 samples.

The CDR3 sequence is 15 residues long. V lost 5 bases, J lost 4 bases, and 12 bases lay in between. Germline lookup yields CDR1 SNHLY and CDR2 FYNNEI. The sample was peripheral blood. The chain links TRBV2 to TRBJ1-6; D unclear. This TCR was recovered from a man aged 50-59 years with active COVID-19. The CDR3 is CASSTGGRYNSPLHF. The CDR3, as DNA: TGTGCCAGCAGTACCGGCGGTAGATATAATTCACCCCTCCACTTT.